This T cell receptor (beta chain) was documented in a study of T cells after posttransplantation cyclophosphamide. General observations from the study: Later post-transplant blood repertoires were often dominated by donor CD8+ memory clones. Skin or GI-infiltrating T cells shared few TRB sequences with blood. TRB clonality was highly associated with recipient CMV seropositivity and reactivation.

A marrow graft followed busulfan-fludarabine conditioning, with cyclophosphamide on days +3 and +4. Libraries were prepared by immunoSEQ multiplex PCR; TCRdb keeps only in-frame clonotypes and omits some of them. Altogether approximately 5,400 clones were found in the sample, and no singletons occur. This clone was recorded many times. Antigen: not known. Sequencing used PBMCs, obtained roughly 380 days after allogeneic stem cell transplant with posttransplant cyclophosphamide. The origin of this receptor is a male patient between 55 and 70 years old who received an allogeneic stem cell transplant from a related donor, was CMV-positive, and had acute GVHD only. Some T cells could come from the graft donor.

Here the CDR3 DNA reads TGTGCCAGCAGTTTAGGGGGGGGCGGCATTTCCTACGAGCAGTACTTC. Its protein is CASSLGGGGISYEQYF. The genes are TRBV28 and TRBJ2-7; a weak D match, TRBD2 (7 bases). This CDR3 comprises 16 residues. CDR1 MDHEN and CDR2 SYDVKM come from the germline V gene. The germline V and J ends were trimmed by 2 bases and 1 base, with 15 bases remaining between them. The full variable domain, in which reference TRBV28 and TRBJ2-7 provide the parts outside the CDR3, is DVKVTQSSRYLVKRTGEKVFLECVQDMDHENMFWYRQDPGLGLRLIYFSYDVKMKEKGDIPEGYSVSREKKERFSLILESASTNQTSMYLCASSLGGGGISYEQYFGPGTRLTVT.